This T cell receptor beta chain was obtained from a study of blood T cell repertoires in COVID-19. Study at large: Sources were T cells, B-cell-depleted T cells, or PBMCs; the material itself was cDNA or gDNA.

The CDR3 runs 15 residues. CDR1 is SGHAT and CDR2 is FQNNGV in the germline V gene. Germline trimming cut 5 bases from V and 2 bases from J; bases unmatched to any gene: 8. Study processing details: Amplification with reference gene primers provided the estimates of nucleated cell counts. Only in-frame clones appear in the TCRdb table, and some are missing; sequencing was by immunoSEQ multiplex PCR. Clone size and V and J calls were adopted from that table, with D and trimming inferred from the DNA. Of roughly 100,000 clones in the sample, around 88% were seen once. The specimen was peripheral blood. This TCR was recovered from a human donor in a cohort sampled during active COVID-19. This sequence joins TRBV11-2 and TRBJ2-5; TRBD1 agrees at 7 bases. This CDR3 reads CASSTGQDGQETQYF. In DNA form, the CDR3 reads TGTGCCAGCAGCACCGGACAGGATGGGCAAGAGACCCAGTACTTC.